The 20 T cell receptor beta chains below come from one sample, sequenced in a study of T cells expressing NK-cell markers. From its re-call of the 5' RACE reads, TCRdb lists each CDR3 protein once, without DNA. Recorded for this sample: just under 7,500 distinct CDR3 sequences. The specimen sequenced was blood T cells: a sorted CD56 or NKG2C T cell subset, CD4+ or CD8+ T cells, or bulk PBMC T cells (not recorded which). Every receptor here comes from a man aged 18 to 69 in good health.

The chain is built from TRBV20-1 and TRBJ1-1. Germline-derived CDR1 and CDR2 are DFQATT and SNEGSKA (reference sequence). This CDR3 contains 14 residues. CDR3 region: CSASGSGWGTEAFF.

This chain uses TRBV20-1 with TRBJ1-6; no DNA is available, so the TRBD1 call from TCRdb remains unchecked. In germline, CDR1 is DFQATT, CDR2 SNEGSKA (reference sequence). CDR3 length: 16 residues. The CDR3 reads CSARELNPGDVSPLHF.

The rearrangement joins TRBV20-1 to TRBJ1-1; TCRdb names TRBD1, which stays unverified in the absence of DNA. Germline V lookup: CDR1 DFQATT, CDR2 SNEGSKA (reference sequence). The CDR3 length is 15 residues. The CDR3 reads CSARDLGGTDTEAFF.

The chain couples TRBV7-7 to TRBJ2-5. This CDR3 is built from 13 residues. Germline CDR1 and CDR2: SSHAT and FNYEAQ (reference sequence). The chain's CDR3 is CASSLNVGETQYF.

This chain uses TRBV6-4 with TRBJ2-1; as DNA is missing, the TRBD2 call by TCRdb cannot be tested. Germline CDR1 reads MRHNA; CDR2 reads SNTAGT. The CDR3 covers 13 residues. CDR3: CASSAGGHNEQFF.

J is TRBJ2-3 and V is TRBV6-4; TCRdb gives TRBD2 as the D gene, but with no DNA this cannot be confirmed. Germline lookup yields CDR1 MRHNA and CDR2 SNTAGT. This CDR3 has 15 amino acids. The CDR3 spells CASSERAGGADTQYF.

V usage is TRBV7-3 and J usage is TRBJ2-7. Germline loops: CDR1 SGHTA, CDR2 FQGTGA. The CDR3 covers 13 residues. Here the CDR3 reads CASSFGLGYEQYF.

The V call is TRBV20-1, the J call TRBJ2-1; the D call from TCRdb, TRBD1, cannot be confirmed without DNA. The CDR3 spans 14 residues. Germline V CDR1 and CDR2: DFQATT, SNEGSKA (reference sequence). Here the CDR3 reads CSASGGSSYNEQFF.

The chain links TRBV6-2 or TRBV6-3 to TRBJ2-3; TCRdb's D call of TRBD2 is untestable without DNA. Per germline, CDR1 MNHEY and CDR2 SVGEGT. The CDR3 is 17 amino acids. This chain's CDR3 is CASSYSDGGGPSDTQYF.

The V and J genes are TRBV6-1 and TRBJ2-2; TCRdb calls TRBD1, which cannot be checked without DNA. CDR3 length: 14 amino acids. Germline V CDR1 and CDR2: MNHNS, SASEGT. The CDR3 here is CAGSSGEDTGELFF.

CDR3 loop: CASSQDVGGTEAFF. This chain joins TRBV6-1 and TRBJ1-1. Germline CDR1 is MNHNS and CDR2 is SASEGT. The CDR3 totals 14 residues.

This rearrangement joins TRBV20-1 to TRBJ2-3; TCRdb gives TRBD1 as the D gene, but with no DNA this cannot be confirmed. This CDR3 has 15 residues. Germline V gene sequence: CDR1 DFQATT, CDR2 SNEGSKA (reference sequence). The CDR3 sequence is CSALQGVHHTDTQYF.

This CDR3 is CASSYGTAQETQYF. The V and J genes are TRBV6-5 and TRBJ2-5; absent DNA, TCRdb's TRBD1 call cannot be checked. The germline V gene encodes CDR1 MNHEY and CDR2 SVGAGI. The CDR3 totals 14 residues.

The chain is built from TRBV9 and TRBJ2-2; TCRdb selects TRBD2, and the lack of DNA leaves this call unchecked. The CDR3 is 17 amino acids. Germline loops: CDR1 SGDLS, CDR2 YYNGEE. The CDR3 protein is CASSVGLAGANTGELFF.

The chain employs TRBV20-1 and TRBJ2-3; TCRdb indicates TRBD2, and absent DNA this call remains unverified. CDR3 length equals 16 residues. Per germline, CDR1 DFQATT and CDR2 SNEGSKA (reference sequence). The CDR3 reads CSARSLSGGEADTQYF.

V gene TRBV5-1 combines with J gene TRBJ2-3; TCRdb lists TRBD1, though no DNA is available to test this call. The germline V gene has CDR1 SGHRS and CDR2 YFSETQ. The CDR3 is 15 residues long. CDR3 loop: CASSSRDRVTDTQYF.

The V call is TRBV7-9, the J call TRBJ1-1; TCRdb proposes TRBD1, but this gene call is untestable without DNA. Per germline, CDR1 SEHNR and CDR2 FQNEAQ (reference sequence). CDR3 size: 14 residues. CDR3 region: CASSSQGWDTEAFF.

The chain combines TRBV20-1 with TRBJ1-2; TCRdb's assignment of TRBD1 cannot be checked, as there is no DNA. This CDR3 is built from 15 residues. CDR1 is DFQATT and CDR2 is SNEGSKA in the germline V gene (reference sequence). The CDR3 is CSARRQDRGRDGYTF.

V and J are TRBV19 and TRBJ1-2; TCRdb's D gene call, TRBD1, goes unchecked for lack of DNA. This CDR3 is built from 15 residues. Germline V gene data show CDR1 as LNHDA and CDR2 as SQIVND (reference sequence). CDR3 residues: CASSIFTGISHGYTF.

The chain carries TRBV4-2 and TRBJ2-6; TCRdb outputs TRBD1, but without DNA this stays unchecked. This CDR3 contains 16 residues. The germline V gene encodes CDR1 LGHNA and CDR2 YNFKEQ. CDR3 protein: CASSQDGTTGANVLTF.